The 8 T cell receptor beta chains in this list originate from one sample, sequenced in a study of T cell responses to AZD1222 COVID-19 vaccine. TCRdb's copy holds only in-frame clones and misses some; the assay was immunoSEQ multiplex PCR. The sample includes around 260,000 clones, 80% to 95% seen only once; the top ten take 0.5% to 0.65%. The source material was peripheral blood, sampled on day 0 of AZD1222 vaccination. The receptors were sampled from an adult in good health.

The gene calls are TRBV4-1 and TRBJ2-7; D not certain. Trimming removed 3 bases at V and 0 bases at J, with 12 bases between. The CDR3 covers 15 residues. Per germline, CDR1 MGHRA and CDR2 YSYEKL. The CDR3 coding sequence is TGCGCCAGCAGCCAGGCCGGGCCTAGCTCCTACGAGCAGTACTTC. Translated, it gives CASSQAGPSSYEQYF.

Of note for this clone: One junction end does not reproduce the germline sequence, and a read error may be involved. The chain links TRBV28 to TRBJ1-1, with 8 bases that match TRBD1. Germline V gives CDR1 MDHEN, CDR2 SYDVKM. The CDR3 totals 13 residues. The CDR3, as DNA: TGTGCCAGCAGTTTACAGGGGGCGTTGGCTAACCGTTTT. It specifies CASSLQGALANRF.

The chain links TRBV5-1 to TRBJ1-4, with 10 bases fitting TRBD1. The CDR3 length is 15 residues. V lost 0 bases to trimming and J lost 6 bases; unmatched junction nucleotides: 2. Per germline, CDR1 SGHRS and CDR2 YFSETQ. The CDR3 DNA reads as TGCGCCAGCAGCTTGGATGGGACAGGGGATGAAAAACTGTTTTTT. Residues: CASSLDGTGDEKLFF. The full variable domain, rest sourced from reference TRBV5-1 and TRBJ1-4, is KAGVTQTPRYLIKTRGQQVTLSCSPISGHRSVSWYQQTPGQGLQFLFEYFSETQRNKGNFPGRFSGRQFSNSRSEMNVSTLELGDSALYLCASSLDGTGDEKLFFGSGTQLSVL.

The CDR3 DNA reads as TGTGCCAGCAGTGAGGTGGGCAGGGTTGGTAACTATGGCTACACCTTC. It codes for CASSEVGRVGNYGYTF. The rearrangement uses TRBV2 and TRBJ1-2; D is perhaps TRBD1 (5 bases). Trimming took 3 bases from V and 1 from J, leaving 15 bases between them. The CDR3 extends over 16 amino acids. Germline CDR1 SNHLY, CDR2 FYNNEI.

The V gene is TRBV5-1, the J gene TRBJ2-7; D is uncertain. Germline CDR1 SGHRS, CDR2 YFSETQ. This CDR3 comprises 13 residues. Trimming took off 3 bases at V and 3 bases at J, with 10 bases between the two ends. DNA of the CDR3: TGCGCCAGCAGCTCGGGCGACATCTACGAGCAGTACTTC. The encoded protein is CASSSGDIYEQYF.

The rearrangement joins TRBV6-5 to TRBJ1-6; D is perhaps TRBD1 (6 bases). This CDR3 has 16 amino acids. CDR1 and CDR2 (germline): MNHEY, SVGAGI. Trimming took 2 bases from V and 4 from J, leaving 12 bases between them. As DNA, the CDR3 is TGTGCCAGCAGTTACGCCCCAGGGGCTTATAATTCACCCCTCCACTTT. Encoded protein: CASSYAPGAYNSPLHF.

CDR3: CASSADWEGEQYF. DNA for the CDR3: TGTGCCAGCAGCGCAGACTGGGAGGGGGAGCAGTACTTC. J is TRBJ2-7 and V is TRBV2; 7 bases fit TRBD2. CDR3 size: 13 residues. Looked up from germline, CDR1 is SNHLY and CDR2 is FYNNEI. V lost 6 bases to trimming and J lost 7 bases; unmatched junction nucleotides: 9.

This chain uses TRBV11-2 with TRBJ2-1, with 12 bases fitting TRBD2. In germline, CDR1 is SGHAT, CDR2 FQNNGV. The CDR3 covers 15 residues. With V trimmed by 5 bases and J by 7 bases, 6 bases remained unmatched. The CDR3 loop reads CASSPRTSGANEQFF. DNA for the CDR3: TGTGCCAGCAGCCCTCGGACTAGCGGGGCTAATGAGCAGTTCTTC.